The next 30 T cell receptor beta chains were all read from a single sample in a study of blood T cells in healthy people across ages. Primed by a sample-barcoded 5' primer and a J-beta primer mix, a second PCR proceeded for about 6 to 12 cycles. One entry per CDR3 protein results from TCRdb running MiXCR on the 5' RACE reads. The sample lists 600,000 or so distinct CDR3 sequences, 20% to 25% seen once, with 3.5% to 4% in the top ten. Sequenced sample: blood. The receptors come from a man between 65 and 85 years old in good health.

This chain links TRBV16 with TRBJ2-3, with D unclear. V lost 5 bases to trimming and J lost 6 bases, with 12 bases between them. The CDR3 is made up of 13 amino acids. Germline CDR1 is KGHSY and CDR2 is FQNENV. The CDR3 reads CASSKRPVDTQYF. The CDR3 region has the DNA TGTGCCAGCAGCAAAAGGCCGGTGGATACGCAGTATTTT.

CDR3 sequence (DNA): TGTGCCAGCATGGACACGACGCGGGAGCAGTACTTC. Protein sequence: CASMDTTREQYF. This chain connects TRBV3-1 to TRBJ2-5, with 7 bases matching TRBD2. With 7 bases clipped from V and 11 bases from J, the junction kept 10 bases outside the gene matches. CDR3 length equals 12 residues. Germline CDR1 is LGHDT and CDR2 is YNNKEL (reference sequence).

This clonotype was observed a handful of times. The gene calls are TRBV28 and TRBJ2-5; 7 positions agree with TRBD1. The CDR3 spans 16 residues. CDR1 and CDR2 from the germline V gene are MDHEN and SYDVKM. After removal of 7 bases from V and 11 bases from J, the junction contained 22 bases not matched to a gene. CDR3 in amino acids: CASTSGTAILEGEQYF. The DNA of the CDR3 is TGTGCCAGCACCTCCGGGACAGCGATATTAGAGGGGGAGCAGTACTTC.

The chain is built from TRBV28 and TRBJ2-3, with D possibly TRBD1 on 6 matching bases. Per the germline V gene, CDR1 is MDHEN and CDR2 is SYDVKM. V was pared by 10 bases and J by 6 bases, with 11 bases between. CDR3 size: 11 residues. CDR3: CATQRGDTQYF. CDR3 nucleotides: TGTGCCACCCAAAGGGGGGATACGCAGTATTTT.

There are many counts of this clonotype. This chain links TRBV12-3 or TRBV12-4 with TRBJ2-1; TRBD2 might be the D (6 bases). V lost 4 bases to trimming and J lost 4 bases, with 14 bases between them. CDR3 length equals 15 residues. The DNA for the CDR3 is TGTGCCAGCAGTTGGGGACTGATTGGATACAATGAGCAGTTCTTC. This encodes CASSWGLIGYNEQFF.

This clonotype occurred a few times. The J gene is TRBJ2-5, the V gene TRBV20-1; D possibly uses TRBD1 or TRBD2 (5 bases each). Deletions cut 0 bases from V and 1 base from J, with 12 bases between. The germline V gene encodes CDR1 DFQATT and CDR2 SNEGSKA (reference sequence). The CDR3 loop spans 15 amino acids. The CDR3 DNA follows: TGCAGTGCTAGAGACAAGGGACCACTCCAAGAGACCCAGTACTTC. Translation: CSARDKGPLQETQYF.

This clonotype was seen a handful of times. The V call is TRBV7-8, the J call TRBJ1-1; D is ambiguous. CDR3 length equals 16 residues. Trimming took off 5 bases at V and 2 bases at J, with 18 bases between the two ends. Looked up from germline, CDR1 is SGHVS and CDR2 is FQNEAQ. CDR3 sequence reads: CASSERAMEQNTEAFF. The CDR3 bases are TGTGCCAGCAGCGAAAGAGCCATGGAGCAAAACACTGAAGCTTTCTTT.

The chain combines TRBV6-2 or TRBV6-3 with TRBJ2-7; TRBD2 aligns across 7 bases. The CDR3 has 16 residues. Germline values: CDR1 MNHEY, CDR2 SVGEGT. The trim removed 6 bases at V and 3 bases at J, leaving 14 bases unmatched. CDR3 DNA sequence: TGTGCCAGCAGCGCCCTCTCCGGGACTACCTACTACGAGCAGTACTTC. Protein: CASSALSGTTYYEQYF.

There are a few counts of this clonotype. The chain links TRBV6-5 to TRBJ1-2; D is ambiguous. The CDR3 runs to 13 residues. Trimming removed 4 bases at V and 8 bases at J, with 14 bases between. Looked up from germline, CDR1 is MNHEY and CDR2 is SVGAGI. CDR3 nucleotides: TGTGCCAGCAGTTCCGGATCCCATAGGGGCTACACCTTC. This encodes CASSSGSHRGYTF.

Notes on this clonotype: This may come from a read error, since a much larger clone is one base off. The V gene is TRBV20-1, the J gene TRBJ2-2; D unclear. Looked up from germline, CDR1 is DFQATT and CDR2 is SNEGSKA (reference sequence). Trimming shortened V by 6 bases and J by 7 bases, and 9 bases separated the two germline ends. CDR3 length: 11 residues. The CDR3: CSASEGGELFF. The CDR3 nucleotides read TGCAGTGCCAGCGAAGGCGGGGAGCTGTTTTTT.

CDR3 loop: CASSHSLGGQAKFGYTF. Here the CDR3 DNA reads TGTGCCAGCAGCCATTCTCTAGGTGGGCAGGCCAAATTCGGCTACACCTTC. The V and J genes are TRBV3-1 and TRBJ1-2; no reliable D call. The CDR3 sequence is 17 residues long. Germline CDR1 and CDR2: LGHDT and YNNKEL (reference sequence). The germline V and J ends were trimmed by 3 bases and 8 bases, with 25 bases remaining between them.

This clonotype has more than one count but fewer than ten. The chain joins TRBV28 to TRBJ1-2; the D gene is possibly TRBD1 (6 bases). The CDR3 is made up of 15 amino acids. Germline V CDR1 and CDR2: MDHEN, SYDVKM. V dropped 3 bases and J dropped 4 bases, with 15 bases sitting between them. The CDR3 DNA follows: TGTGCCAGCAGTTTTTCCCGGACAGAACTCTATGGCTACACCTTC. It yields the protein CASSFSRTELYGYTF.

The chain uses TRBV7-2 and TRBJ2-3, with 9 nucleotides matching TRBD2. CDR1 is SGHTA, CDR2 FQGNSA, per germline. The CDR3 is 16 residues long. The V and J ends lost 4 bases and 2 bases, in that order; junction bases with no gene match: 7. The CDR3 sequence is CASSSLAGAVTDTQYF. The CDR3 DNA is TGTGCCAGCAGCTCGTTAGCGGGAGCGGTCACAGATACGCAGTATTTT. The variable domain in full, with the rest retrieved from reference TRBV7-2 and TRBJ2-3, is GAGVSQSPSNKVTEKGKDVELRCDPISGHTALYWYRQSLGQGLEFLIYFQGNSAPDKSGLPSDRFSAERTGGSVSTLTIQRTQQEDSAVYLCASSSLAGAVTDTQYFGPGTRLTVL.

This clonotype appeared a few times. The chain joins TRBV7-2 to TRBJ2-1; D unresolved. The CDR3 extends over 14 amino acids. Per germline, CDR1 SGHTA and CDR2 FQGNSA. V was clipped by 0 bases and J by 5 bases, with 8 bases between them. CDR3 nucleotide sequence: TGTGCCAGCAGCTTAGCCTCTACTAACAATGAGCAGTTCTTC. Translation gives CASSLASTNNEQFF.

This CDR3 is CASSLVVMGDTQYF. CDR3 in DNA: TGTGCCAGCAGCTTAGTTGTCATGGGAGATACGCAGTATTTT. The rearrangement uses TRBV7-9 and TRBJ2-3; no definite D call. The V end lost 1 base, the J end lost 5 bases, and 10 bases lay between the germline ends. From germline, CDR1 is SEHNR and CDR2 FQNEAQ (reference sequence). The CDR3 has 14 residues.

The chain uses TRBV7-3 and TRBJ2-2; possible D gene TRBD1, 6 bases. The CDR3 contains 16 residues. The ends were cut back, 0 bases at V and 0 bases at J, with 8 bases in the middle. Germline lookup yields CDR1 SGHTA and CDR2 FQGTGA. CDR3 in DNA: TGTGCCAGCAGCTTAACAGGGACAACGAACACCGGGGAGCTGTTTTTT. This sequence encodes CASSLTGTTNTGELFF.

Notes on this clonotype: A read error is possible here, since a much larger clone lies one base away. The chain is built from TRBV6-6 and TRBJ2-1; 7 positions match TRBD2. The CDR3 is 11 residues long. The germline V gene has CDR1 MNHNY and CDR2 SVGAGI (reference sequence). CDR3 DNA: TGTGCCAGCAACTATGGGGGGGAGCAGATCTTC. Protein sequence: CASNYGGEQIF.

This clonotype has just a few counts. The V gene is TRBV7-2, the J gene TRBJ2-5; D unresolved. Germline values: CDR1 SGHTA, CDR2 FQGNSA. The CDR3 covers 13 residues. V was pared by 5 bases and J by 4 bases, with 11 bases between. The CDR3 sequence: CASSHPSTETQYF. The CDR3, as DNA: TGTGCCAGCAGCCACCCATCTACAGAGACCCAGTACTTC. The complete variable domain, with remaining parts taken from reference TRBV7-2 and TRBJ2-5, reads GAGVSQSPSNKVTEKGKDVELRCDPISGHTALYWYRQSLGQGLEFLIYFQGNSAPDKSGLPSDRFSAERTGGSVSTLTIQRTQQEDSAVYLCASSHPSTETQYFGPGTRLLVL.

Comment on this clonotype: An end of the junction does not agree with germline; a read error may underlie this. The genes are TRBV6-4 and TRBJ2-3; D unresolved. Germline assignment: CDR1 MRHNA and CDR2 SNTAGT. This CDR3 has 13 residues. Written as DNA, the CDR3 is TGTGCCAGTAGTGTCTCCTTCACAGATACGCAGTATTTT. The encoded protein is CASSVSFTDTQYF.

The genes are TRBV9 and TRBJ2-5; D possibly corresponds to TRBD2 (5 bases). Between the trimmed V and J ends, which lost 3 bases and 4 bases, there was a span of 10 bases. Germline values: CDR1 SGDLS, CDR2 YYNGEE. This CDR3 has 13 residues. The CDR3 loop reads CASSESGRETQYF. As DNA, the CDR3 is TGTGCCAGCAGCGAGAGCGGAAGAGAGACCCAGTACTTC.

The rearrangement links TRBV5-1 to TRBJ2-1, with D hard to call. Between the trimmed V and J ends, which lost 2 bases and 4 bases, there was a span of 7 bases. Per germline, CDR1 SGHRS and CDR2 YFSETQ. CDR3 length: 13 amino acids. The CDR3 sequence: CASSLDWYNEQFF. The CDR3 region has the DNA TGCGCCAGCAGCTTAGACTGGTACAATGAGCAGTTCTTC.

This clonotype appeared many times. V and J are TRBV20-1 and TRBJ2-5, with 13 nucleotides matching TRBD2. The J call may be in error: the DNA end matches TRBJ2-1 better. Looked up from germline, CDR1 is DFQATT and CDR2 is SNEGSKA (reference sequence). The CDR3 consists of 15 residues. The CDR3 is CSAEHTSGRGYEQFF. CDR3 bases: TGCAGTGCTGAACATACTAGCGGGAGGGGGTATGAGCAGTTCTTC.

This clonotype was seen only a few times. V and J are TRBV27 and TRBJ2-1; D is undetermined. Trimming took 2 bases from V and 1 from J, leaving 12 bases between them. CDR3 length: 16 residues. Germline CDR1 is MNHEY and CDR2 is SMNVEV (reference sequence). For the CDR3, the DNA is TGTGCCAGCAGTTTAGTCCCTGGAATTTCCTACAATGAGCAGTTCTTC. This gives the protein CASSLVPGISYNEQFF.

CDR3 loop: CAISTGPYSNQPQHF. CDR3 bases: TGTGCCATATCTACAGGTCCCTATAGCAATCAGCCCCAGCATTTT. The rearrangement links TRBV19 to TRBJ1-5; D is perhaps TRBD1 (5 bases). Germline lookup yields CDR1 LNHDA and CDR2 SQIVND (reference sequence). CDR3 size: 15 residues. The germline V and J ends were trimmed by 10 bases and 0 bases, with 16 bases remaining between them.

This clonotype was counted between two and nine times. This CDR3 reads CSATRGQGNQPQHF. CDR3 nucleotides: TGCAGTGCCACACGAGGACAGGGTAATCAGCCCCAGCATTTT. The chain recombines TRBV20-1 with TRBJ1-5; TRBD1 matches at 8 bases. The CDR3 has 14 amino acids. Germline V gives CDR1 DFQATT, CDR2 SNEGSKA (reference sequence). After removal of 6 bases from V and 4 bases from J, the junction contained 8 bases not matched to a gene.

The chain has TRBV20-1 and TRBJ2-7; D unresolved. The J call could be wrong; TRBJ2-1 is a better fit for the DNA end. The germline gives CDR1 DFQATT, CDR2 SNEGSKA (reference sequence). The CDR3 loop spans 11 amino acids. CDR3: CSAGSQNEQFF. In nucleotides, the CDR3 is TGCAGTGCTGGATCTCAGAATGAGCAGTTCTTC.

This clonotype appeared a few times. The chain has TRBV5-1 and TRBJ1-1, with a possible D match to TRBD1 (5 bases). Germline V gene sequence: CDR1 SGHRS, CDR2 YFSETQ. Trimming took 1 base from V and 5 from J, leaving 12 bases between them. CDR3 length: 14 residues. CDR3: CASSLWQGETEAFF. The CDR3 nucleotides are TGCGCCAGCAGCTTGTGGCAGGGTGAAACTGAAGCTTTCTTT.

The chain combines TRBV6-2 or TRBV6-3 with TRBJ2-1; D is unclear. Germline CDR1 and CDR2: MNHEY and SVGEGT. The CDR3 extends over 17 amino acids. V was cut by 1 base and J by 1 base, with 14 bases left in between. The CDR3 nucleotides read TGTGCCAGCAGTTACTATAGTCAGCGCCCGTCCTACAATGAGCAGTTCTTC. Amino acid sequence: CASSYYSQRPSYNEQFF.

The chain is built from TRBV5-1 and TRBJ1-6, with TRBD1 identical over 10 bases. J was trimmed by 9 bases and V by 4 bases; bases with no gene match: 7. This CDR3 has 15 residues. In germline, CDR1 is SGHRS, CDR2 YFSETQ. CDR3 coding DNA: TGCGCCAGCAGCGTGGGACAGGGGTTTGGTTCACCCCTCCACTTT. Protein: CASSVGQGFGSPLHF.

This clonotype was detected a few times. The rearrangement links TRBV5-1 to TRBJ2-1, with 12 bases lining up with TRBD1. Germline V lookup: CDR1 SGHRS, CDR2 YFSETQ. The V gene end was trimmed by 4 bases and the J gene end by 9 bases; junction bases not matched to a gene: 5. This CDR3 spans 14 amino acids. For the CDR3, the DNA is TGCGCCAGCAGCAGGGGGACAGGGGGCATTGAGCAGTTCTTC. Its translation is CASSRGTGGIEQFF.